The T cell receptor (beta chain) under discussion was sequenced for a study of T-cell memory formation after mild COVID-19. Study-wide background: Largely donor-specific sequence clusters came from a couple of donors. Study-level results: Within pre-infection memory, some responding clones were found, suggesting cross-reactive memory joined. Unconfirmed was the SARS-CoV-2 specificity of second-wave clones that peaked on day 37. There was a balanced CD4/CD8 profile in clones contracting day 15 to 85, and later expanders leaned CD4+.

This clonotype was recorded only once. The antigen is unknown. The length of the CDR3 is 12 residues. Germline CDR1 DFQATT, CDR2 SNEGSKA (reference sequence). The V end lost 2 bases, the J end lost 6 bases, and 11 bases lay between the germline ends. TCRdb analysed the 5' RACE reads with MiXCR anew, one entry per CDR3 protein. The sample contains about 400,000 distinct CDR3 sequences, 20% to 30% of which appear only once. The TCR comes from an adult woman who had mild COVID-19 (a few samples of this study predate the infection). Cell type and time point are not known. The rearrangement uses TRBV20-1 and TRBJ2-7; the D is unclear. Input material: PBMCs or a T cell subset sorted from them (not recorded which). The CDR3 coding sequence is TGCAGTGCTAGACCGGGCCTTGGCGAGCAGTACTTC. Amino acid sequence: CSARPGLGEQYF.